This T cell receptor (beta chain) stems from a study of T-cell memory formation after mild COVID-19. Overall study results and limits: Later expanders leaned toward CD4+, whereas clones contracting from day 15 to 85 were balanced CD4/CD8. Researchers found some responding clones in pre-infection memory, a sign that cross-reactive memory joined.

MiXCR was run by TCRdb on the 5' RACE reads, yielding one entry per CDR3 protein. The table shows roughly 310,000 distinct CDR3 sequences, with more than 15% occurring only once. A remark on this clonotype: Antigen specificity is unknown. A read error may produce the germline difference seen at one junction end.

The CDR3 spans 11 residues. Looked up from germline, CDR1 is SEHNR and CDR2 is FQNEAQ (reference sequence). This chain uses TRBV7-9 with TRBJ2-5; D may be TRBD2 (6 bases). The TCR sequence derives from a man between 18 and 35 years old who had mild COVID-19 (a few samples of this study predate the infection). Cell type and time point are not known. Sequencing was performed on PBMCs or a T cell subset sorted from them (not recorded which). CDR3 residues: CASSSGEAQYF. The CDR3 bases are TGTGCCAGCAGCTCGGGAGAGGCCCAGTACTTC.